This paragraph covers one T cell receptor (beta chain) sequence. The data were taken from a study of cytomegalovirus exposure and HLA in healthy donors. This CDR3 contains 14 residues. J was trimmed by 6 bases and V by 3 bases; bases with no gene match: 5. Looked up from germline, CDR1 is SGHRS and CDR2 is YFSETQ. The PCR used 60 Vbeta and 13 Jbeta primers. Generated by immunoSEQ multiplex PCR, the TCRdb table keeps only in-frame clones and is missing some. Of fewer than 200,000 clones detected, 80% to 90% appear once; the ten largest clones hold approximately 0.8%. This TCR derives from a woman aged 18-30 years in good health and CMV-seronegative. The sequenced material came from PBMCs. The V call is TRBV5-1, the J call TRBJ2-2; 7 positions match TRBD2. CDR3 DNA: TGCGCCAGCAGCTGGGGGGGTCGCTCCGGGGAGCTGTTTTTT. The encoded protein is CASSWGGRSGELFF.